Below, 22 T cell receptor beta chains from the same sample are listed, as sequenced in a study of OX40 agonist ivuxolimab in advanced cancers. Generated by immunoSEQ multiplex PCR, the TCRdb table keeps only in-frame clones and is missing some. The data hold roughly 120,000 clones, with around 92% observed a single time. Source: CD4+ or CD8+ T cells sorted from blood, taken in a trial of the OX40 agonist ivuxolimab. These receptors were taken from an adult with an advanced solid tumor such as melanoma, head and neck, liver or kidney cancer.

V and J are TRBV5-5 and TRBJ1-2; TRBD1 aligns across 11 bases. V lost 1 base, J lost 7 bases, and 3 bases stayed unmatched. Germline values: CDR1 SGHKS, CDR2 YYEKEE (reference sequence). The CDR3 runs 14 residues. CDR3 sequence (DNA): TGTGCCAGCAGCTTGTCCGGGACAGGGGGTGGCTACACCTTC. Amino acid sequence: CASSLSGTGGGYTF.

J is TRBJ1-1 and V is TRBV5-1; D remains ambiguous. The V and J ends lost 1 base and 0 bases respectively, with 7 bases between them. The CDR3 totals 14 residues. Per germline, CDR1 SGHRS and CDR2 YFSETQ. The CDR3 is CASSLTILNTEAFF. The CDR3 region has the DNA TGCGCCAGCAGCTTGACAATCCTGAACACTGAAGCTTTCTTT.

The chain employs TRBV6-6 and TRBJ2-7; D is perhaps TRBD2 (6 bases). From germline, CDR1 is MNHNY and CDR2 SVGAGI (reference sequence). The length of the CDR3 is 16 residues. The V and J ends lost 2 bases and 3 bases respectively, with 17 bases between them. The CDR3 DNA reads TGTGCCAGCAGTTACGGCCCGCGGGATAACAACTACGAGCAGTACTTC. Amino acids: CASSYGPRDNNYEQYF.

The chain is built from TRBV5-1 and TRBJ2-7, with unresolved D. CDR1 and CDR2 (germline): SGHRS, YFSETQ. The V end was cut by 4 bases, the J end by 0 bases, with 17 bases between. The CDR3 length is 16 residues. In DNA form, the CDR3 reads TGCGCCAGCAGCCCCCAGCTGGTTACCGGCTCCTACGAGCAGTACTTC. It yields the protein CASSPQLVTGSYEQYF.

A word on this clone: The sample contains more than one DNA sequence encoding this CDR3. This chain links TRBV9 with TRBJ1-1; D call uncertain. V was cut by 0 bases and J by 0 bases, with 3 bases left in between. Per the germline V gene, CDR1 is SGDLS and CDR2 is YYNGEE. The CDR3 consists of 13 residues. CDR3 nucleotides: TGTGCCAGCAGCGTAGAAGTGAACACTGAAGCTTTCTTT. As protein: CASSVEVNTEAFF.

The V call is TRBV27, the J call TRBJ1-5, with D perhaps matching TRBD1 (5 bases). V dropped 8 bases and J dropped 7 bases, with 12 bases sitting between them. The germline V gene encodes CDR1 MNHEY and CDR2 SMNVEV (reference sequence). The CDR3 runs 12 residues. CDR3 region: CASGGGAQPQHF. Here the CDR3 DNA reads TGTGCCAGCGGTGGGGGTGCGCAGCCCCAGCATTTT.

The chain combines TRBV28 with TRBJ1-2, with 8 bases matching TRBD1. CDR3 length: 15 amino acids. Unmatched junction bases numbered 15, after V lost 7 bases and J lost 8 bases. Germline values: CDR1 MDHEN, CDR2 SYDVKM. The CDR3 reads CASTLGQGAVRGYTF. CDR3 nucleotide sequence: TGTGCCAGCACCTTGGGGCAGGGGGCAGTCCGCGGCTACACCTTC.

The gene calls are TRBV5-4 and TRBJ2-1; tentatively, D is TRBD1 or TRBD2 (6 bases each). This CDR3 has 15 residues. Looked up from germline, CDR1 is SGHNT and CDR2 is YYREEE (reference sequence). Trimming left V 3 bases short and J 6 bases short, with 16 bases between. CDR3 sequence (DNA): TGTGCCAGCAGCTGGGTAAGGGGGGCCAGCAATGAGCAGTTCTTC. This sequence encodes CASSWVRGASNEQFF.

This chain links TRBV7-8 with TRBJ2-4; 7 nucleotides align to TRBD2. This CDR3 is built from 18 residues. The ends lost 5 bases at V and 0 bases at J; junction bases unmatched: 13. Germline V gives CDR1 SGHVS, CDR2 FQNEAQ. CDR3 in amino acids: CASSPRATTSLAKNIQYF. For the CDR3, the DNA is TGTGCCAGCAGCCCTAGGGCAACGACTAGCCTAGCCAAAAACATTCAGTACTTC.

The CDR3 loop reads CAIRADVSNQPQHF. The CDR3 DNA sequence: TGTGCCATCAGGGCAGACGTTAGCAATCAGCCCCAGCATTTT. The rearrangement links TRBV10-3 to TRBJ1-5; no definite D call. Germline V gene sequence: CDR1 ENHRY, CDR2 SYGVKD. The CDR3 runs to 14 residues. Deletions cut 6 bases from V and 0 bases from J, with 9 bases between.

The genes are TRBV4-2 and TRBJ1-1; D gene unclear. Germline values: CDR1 LGHNA, CDR2 YNFKEQ. This CDR3 is 15 amino acids long. Trimming took 1 base from V and 4 from J, leaving 13 bases between them. This CDR3 reads CASSQVRTYTTEAFF. CDR3 bases: TGTGCCAGCAGCCAAGTCCGGACTTATACCACTGAAGCTTTCTTT.

Note on this clone: An end of the junction does not agree with germline; a read error may underlie this. V usage is TRBV7-2 and J usage is TRBJ2-7; 13 bases align to TRBD2. The CDR3 loop spans 15 amino acids. The germline V gene has CDR1 SGHTA and CDR2 FQGNSA. As DNA, the CDR3 is TGTGCCAGCACCTTACTAGCGGGGGGGCTCTACGAGCAGTACTTC. This gives the protein CASTLLAGGLYEQYF.

The gene calls are TRBV9 and TRBJ2-2, with 10 bases identical to TRBD2. The V and J ends lost 4 bases and 7 bases, in that order; junction bases with no gene match: 13. The CDR3 is made up of 17 amino acids. Germline CDR1 and CDR2: SGDLS and YYNGEE. The CDR3 loop is CASSSRGLALRRGELFF. DNA for the CDR3: TGTGCCAGCAGCAGCCGGGGACTAGCGTTAAGACGCGGGGAGCTGTTTTTT.

This clone appeared once. The chain couples TRBV9 to TRBJ1-1, with TRBD1 as a possible D gene (6 bases). V was trimmed by 4 bases and J by 3 bases, leaving 22 bases between them. Germline V gene sequence: CDR1 SGDLS, CDR2 YYNGEE. This CDR3 has 17 amino acids. CDR3 sequence reads: CASSPRWGAAGDTEAFF. CDR3 DNA sequence: TGTGCCAGCAGCCCCAGATGGGGGGCGGCGGGGGACACTGAAGCTTTCTTT.

The chain carries TRBV10-3 and TRBJ2-1; tentatively, D is TRBD2 (6 bases). Germline CDR1 and CDR2: ENHRY and SYGVKD. The CDR3 spans 15 residues. The V and J ends lost 0 bases and 4 bases respectively, with 10 bases between them. CDR3 protein: CAISESLAAYNEQFF. CDR3 coding DNA: TGTGCCATCAGTGAGTCACTAGCCGCTTACAATGAGCAGTTCTTC.

V usage is TRBV28 and J usage is TRBJ1-1; D is uncertain. Germline V gives CDR1 MDHEN, CDR2 SYDVKM. The V end lost 5 bases, the J end lost 4 bases, and 17 bases lay between the germline ends. This CDR3 has 15 residues. The CDR3: CASSPSGLAGTEAFF. In DNA form, the CDR3 reads TGTGCCAGCAGTCCTAGCGGGTTGGCGGGCACTGAAGCTTTCTTT.

The gene calls are TRBV9 and TRBJ2-7; 9 bases map to TRBD2. V lost 2 bases, J lost 2 bases, and 5 bases stayed unmatched. Germline values: CDR1 SGDLS, CDR2 YYNGEE. CDR3 length: 15 residues. The DNA for the CDR3 is TGTGCCAGCAGCGTCCTAGCGGGGCATACCTACGAGCAGTACTTC. It translates to CASSVLAGHTYEQYF.

CDR3 sequence reads: CASSKVPGGWYGYTF. The CDR3 coding sequence is TGTGCCAGCAGCAAGGTACCCGGGGGCTGGTATGGCTACACCTTC. This rearrangement joins TRBV21-1 to TRBJ1-2. TRBV21-1 is flagged as a pseudogene. This CDR3 region has 15 residues.

The chain employs TRBV7-3 and TRBJ2-3, with 13 nucleotides matching TRBD2. The CDR3 has 18 residues. Germline values: CDR1 SGHTA, CDR2 FQGTGA. With V trimmed by 2 bases and J by 5 bases, 10 bases remained unmatched. DNA for the CDR3: TGTGCCAGCAGCTTAGGACTAGCGGGAGCTTCCCACGGAGATACGCAGTATTTT. Amino acids: CASSLGLAGASHGDTQYF. The whole variable domain, remainder taken from reference TRBV7-3 and TRBJ2-3, is GAGVSQTPSNKVTEKGKYVELRCDPISGHTALYWYRQSLGQGPEFLIYFQGTGAADDSGLPNDRFFAVRPEGSVSTLKIQRTERGDSAVYLCASSLGLAGASHGDTQYFGPGTRLTVL.

V gene TRBV6-1 combines with J gene TRBJ1-2, with D possibly TRBD1 on 5 matching bases. The CDR3 extends over 16 amino acids. V was pared by 3 bases and J by 0 bases, with 14 bases between. From germline, CDR1 is MNHNS and CDR2 SASEGT. The CDR3 DNA reads as TGTGCCAGCAGTGAGCAATTGACAGACGCTAACTATGGCTACACCTTC. Protein sequence: CASSEQLTDANYGYTF.

This chain joins TRBV5-5 and TRBJ2-6; 7 nucleotides align to TRBD1. The CDR3 contains 15 residues. The ends lost 3 bases at V and 4 bases at J; junction bases unmatched: 4. Germline CDR1 and CDR2: SGHKS and YYEKEE (reference sequence). CDR3 nucleotide sequence: TGTGCCAGCAGCTCGACAGGGAACGGGGCCAACGTCCTGACTTTC. This sequence encodes CASSSTGNGANVLTF.

The V and J genes are TRBV30 and TRBJ2-2; D is ambiguous. CDR3 size: 15 residues. CDR1 GTSNPN and CDR2 SVGIG come from the germline V gene (reference sequence). V was shortened by 5 bases and J by 1 base, with 14 bases between the two germline ends. CDR3 sequence reads: CAWSSGGENTGELFF. CDR3 nucleotide sequence: TGTGCCTGGTCTTCTGGTGGGGAGAACACCGGGGAGCTGTTTTTT.